Listed below are T cell receptor beta chains from one sample, sequenced in a study of T cells in Graves' hyperthyroidism and ophthalmopathy. TCRdb fed the multiplex PCR reads into MiXCR, producing one record per CDR3 protein. The data contain fewer than 700,000 distinct CDR3 sequences, roughly 17% of them singletons. Sequenced material: blood. All receptors derive from a woman under 40 with Graves' hyperthyroidism. The conserved cysteine and the conserved F or W are not part of the CDR3 here. Each record gives: V gene, J gene, CDR3 protein.

>TRBV19|TRBJ1-3
ASSPGTATYTSGNTIY
>TRBV20-1|TRBJ2-1
SATRTSSYNEQF
>TRBV29-1|TRBJ1-1
SVGDSDIEAF
>TRBV5-1|TRBJ2-7
ASSVTSGYEQY
>TRBV30|TRBJ1-1
AWSVGLGETEAF
>TRBV3-1|TRBJ1-4
ASSATGLATNEKLF
>TRBV28|TRBJ1-1
ASSHRPGRRPENTEAF
>TRBV9|TRBJ2-1
ASSVGAGLSYNEQF
>TRBV12-3/TRBV12-4|TRBJ2-3
ASTIISTGADTQY
>TRBV11-2|TRBJ1-1
ASSLVFGVAKGTEAF
>TRBV20-1|TRBJ2-3
SALAGGSTDTQY
>TRBV24-1|TRBJ2-5
ATSEHRDAETQY
>TRBV25-1|TRBJ2-1
ASSEAEPYNEQF
>TRBV20-1|TRBJ2-7
SAPNLQGGAEQY
>TRBV4-1|TRBJ1-2
ASSQEPQSDGYT
>TRBV30|TRBJ1-1
AWSIETHTEAF
>TRBV20-1|TRBJ2-6
SARSGFEHSGANVLT
>TRBV25-1|TRBJ2-7
ASSELGTGQQY
>TRBV5-8|TRBJ2-1
ASSLAARRYNEQF
>TRBV20-1|TRBJ2-7
SAPGQGKTYEQY
>TRBV4-2|TRBJ1-6
ASSHKTGDNSPLH
>TRBV3-1|TRBJ2-1
ASTQVSQGYNEQF
>TRBV12-3/TRBV12-4|TRBJ1-2
ASIWGTTLNYGYT
>TRBV7-2|TRBJ2-5
ASSPRDRGGETQY
>TRBV20-1|TRBJ2-7
SAGGQTTYEQY